This T cell receptor beta chain appears in the sequencing data of a study of T cells in localized non-small cell lung cancer. General study points: T cell clonality was highest in uninvolved adjacent lung, above tumor. Longer overall survival was associated with a higher density of T cells in the blood. Without multi-region sequencing, intratumor heterogeneity could not be excluded.

Libraries were prepared by immunoSEQ multiplex PCR; TCRdb keeps only in-frame clonotypes and omits some of them. Among around 100,000 clones listed, 80% to 90% were seen once. The ends lost 4 bases at V and 7 bases at J; junction bases unmatched: 15. This CDR3 region has 15 residues. CDR1 is GTSNPN, CDR2 SVGIG, per germline (reference sequence). For this clone: The antigen is unknown.

V is TRBV30 and J is TRBJ1-2; TRBD1 aligns across 7 bases. This TCR was recovered from a man between 40 and 75 years old with stage I squamous cell lung carcinoma. The sample consisted of peripheral blood, taken before any cancer treatment. The CDR3 region has the DNA TGTGCCTGGACGACCCTTGGACAGGACAGTGGTGGCTACACCTTC. Its translation is CAWTTLGQDSGGYTF.